Below are 15 T cell receptor beta chains sequenced from a single sample in a study of blood T cells in healthy people across ages. Combining a sample-barcoded 5' primer with a J-beta primer mix, a second PCR ran for about 7 to 11 cycles. One entry per CDR3 protein results from TCRdb running MiXCR on the 5' RACE reads. The repertoire includes about 830,000 distinct CDR3 sequences, approximately 67% of them detected once, and roughly a quarter sits in the top ten. The sequencing sample was made of blood. The origin of the receptors is a man younger than 45 in good health.

The rearrangement joins TRBV20-1 to TRBJ2-4; 8 bases line up with TRBD1. The DNA end is a closer match to TRBJ2-7, so the J assignment may be wrong. CDR3 length equals 12 residues. The germline V gene encodes CDR1 DFQATT and CDR2 SNEGSKA (reference sequence). For the CDR3, the DNA is TGCAGTGCTCCGACAGGGGCCTACGAGCAGTACTTC. Protein: CSAPTGAYEQYF.

The V and J genes are TRBV3-1 and TRBJ2-5; the D is unclear. V dropped 2 bases and J dropped 6 bases, with 13 bases sitting between them. The CDR3 contains 14 residues. Germline loops: CDR1 LGHDT, CDR2 YNNKEL (reference sequence). The CDR3 here is CASSQSGLGKTQYF. CDR3 DNA sequence: TGTGCCAGCAGCCAATCCGGTTTAGGGAAGACCCAGTACTTC.

In this sample, this clonotype turned up many times. The CDR3 sequence: CASSHKEDGGADTQYF. CDR3 coding DNA: TGTGCCAGCAGCCACAAGGAGGACGGGGGGGCAGATACGCAGTATTTT. The J gene is TRBJ2-3, the V gene TRBV4-2, with 8 bases fitting TRBD2. The V and J ends lost 3 bases and 4 bases, in that order; junction bases with no gene match: 9. Germline lookup yields CDR1 LGHNA and CDR2 YNFKEQ. There are 16 residues in the CDR3.

Remarks on this clonotype: Relative to the germline gene, one junction end is altered; a read error may explain this. The V gene is TRBV6-2 or TRBV6-3, the J gene TRBJ2-5; D may be TRBD1 (5 bases). Gene TRBJ2-7 matches the end of the DNA better, so the J call may be wrong. From germline, CDR1 is MNHEY and CDR2 SVGEGT. This CDR3 has 15 amino acids. For the CDR3, the DNA is TGTGCCAGTAGTTACCCCCTGACAGTAACCTACGAGCAGTACTTC. This encodes CASSYPLTVTYEQYF.

The V call is TRBV6-6, the J call TRBJ2-7; tentatively, D is TRBD1 or TRBD2 (5 bases each). Germline-derived CDR1 and CDR2 are MNHNY and SVGAGI (reference sequence). With 2 bases removed from V and 5 bases from J, the gap between germline ends came to 10 bases. This CDR3 contains 13 residues. The CDR3 loop reads CASSYGGVHEQYF. The CDR3 nucleotides read TGTGCCAGCAGTTACGGGGGAGTCCACGAGCAGTACTTC.

CDR3 DNA: TGCAGTGCTAAAGAGGGAGGTGGGGGAACCTACGAGCAGTACTTC. It translates to CSAKEGGGGTYEQYF. This sequence joins TRBV20-1 and TRBJ2-5, with D perhaps TRBD2 (6 bases). The J call is in doubt because the DNA end fits TRBJ2-7 better. The CDR3 spans 15 residues. The germline V gene has CDR1 DFQATT and CDR2 SNEGSKA (reference sequence).

The chain joins TRBV7-8 to TRBJ2-3, with 7 positions matching TRBD2. The CDR3 covers 12 residues. Trimming took 8 bases from V and 7 from J; bases not matched to a gene: 6. From germline, CDR1 is SGHVS and CDR2 FQNEAQ. This CDR3 reads CASGPGGNTQYF. Written as DNA, the CDR3 is TGTGCCAGCGGCCCGGGGGGTAATACGCAGTATTTT.

The rearrangement uses TRBV4-3 and TRBJ2-5; D gene uncertain. The CDR3 length is 16 residues. The germline V gene encodes CDR1 LGHNA and CDR2 YSLEER. The V gene lost 0 bases and the J gene lost 5 bases, with 16 bases spanning the gap. The CDR3 sequence: CASSQDRLSRSETQYF. As DNA, the CDR3 is TGCGCCAGCAGCCAAGATCGGTTGTCTAGGAGTGAGACCCAGTACTTC.

The chain carries TRBV13 and TRBJ1-2, with no clear D. V lost 1 base and J 8 bases, leaving 11 bases between the germline ends. The CDR3 runs 13 residues. Per the germline V gene, CDR1 is PRHDT and CDR2 is FYEKMQ (reference sequence). DNA of the CDR3: TGTGCCAGCAGCTTAGTACAGTCGATGGGCTACACCTTC. Translated, it gives CASSLVQSMGYTF.

V gene TRBV20-1 combines with J gene TRBJ1-5, with unresolved D. The CDR3 has 13 residues. Trimming took 4 bases from V and 5 from J, leaving 12 bases between them. Germline values: CDR1 DFQATT, CDR2 SNEGSKA (reference sequence). CDR3 coding DNA: TGCAGTGCTACGTGGGAGTCGGATCAGCCCCAGCATTTT. Translated, it gives CSATWESDQPQHF.

The CDR3 DNA sequence: TGTGCCAGCAGCACCCAGGGGGGGTTTACAGATACGCAGTATTTT. Its protein is CASSTQGGFTDTQYF. This sequence joins TRBV7-2 and TRBJ2-3, with D possibly called TRBD1 or TRBD2 (7 bases each). This CDR3 region has 15 residues. The germline V and J ends were trimmed by 5 bases and 3 bases, with 15 bases remaining between them. Germline lookup yields CDR1 SGHTA and CDR2 FQGNSA.

This clonotype was seen a few times. The chain is built from TRBV4-3 and TRBJ2-1; 11 bases match TRBD2. The CDR3 extends over 15 amino acids. With 3 bases clipped from V and 9 bases from J, the junction kept 7 bases outside the gene matches. The V gene's germline CDR1 is LGHNA and CDR2 YSLEER. DNA for the CDR3: TGCGCCAGCAGCCATCTAGCGGGGGGCCGGGGTGAGCAGTTCTTC. It codes for CASSHLAGGRGEQFF.

The rearrangement links TRBV9 to TRBJ2-3; perhaps TRBD2 as D (5 bases). Germline CDR1 is SGDLS and CDR2 is YYNGEE. Deletions cut 0 bases from V and 0 bases from J, with 11 bases between. The CDR3 sequence is 16 residues long. In nucleotides, the CDR3 is TGTGCCAGCAGCGTAGGCCCTAGCAGTAGCACAGATACGCAGTATTTT. It translates to CASSVGPSSSTDTQYF.

The chain recombines TRBV27 with TRBJ2-7; D remains ambiguous. V lost 5 bases, J lost 2 bases, and 13 bases lay in between. There are 14 residues in the CDR3. The germline gives CDR1 MNHEY, CDR2 SMNVEV (reference sequence). CDR3 nucleotide sequence: TGTGCCAGCAGTCTAGGGCTCCTGACCTACGAGCAGTACTTC. The encoded protein is CASSLGLLTYEQYF.

The chain links TRBV28 to TRBJ2-5, with TRBD1 identical over 10 bases. The CDR3 extends over 15 amino acids. Unmatched junction bases numbered 12, after V lost 8 bases and J lost 6 bases. Germline V lookup: CDR1 MDHEN, CDR2 SYDVKM. In DNA form, the CDR3 reads TGTGCCAGCCACCCCGGGACAGGGGTTATAAAGACCCAGTACTTC. Its protein product is CASHPGTGVIKTQYF.